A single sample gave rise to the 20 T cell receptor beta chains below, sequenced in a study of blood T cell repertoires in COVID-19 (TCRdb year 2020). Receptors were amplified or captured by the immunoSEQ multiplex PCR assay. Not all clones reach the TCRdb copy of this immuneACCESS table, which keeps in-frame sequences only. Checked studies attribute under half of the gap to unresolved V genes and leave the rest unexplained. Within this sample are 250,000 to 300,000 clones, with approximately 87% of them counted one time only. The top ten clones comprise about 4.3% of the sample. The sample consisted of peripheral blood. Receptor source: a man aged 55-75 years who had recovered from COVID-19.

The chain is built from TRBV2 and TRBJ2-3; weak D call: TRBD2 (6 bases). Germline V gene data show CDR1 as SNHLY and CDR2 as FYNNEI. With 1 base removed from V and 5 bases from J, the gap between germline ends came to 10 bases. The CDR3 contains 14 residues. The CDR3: CASSEGAGLDTQYF. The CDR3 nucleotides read TGTGCCAGCAGTGAAGGGGCGGGGTTAGATACGCAGTATTTT.

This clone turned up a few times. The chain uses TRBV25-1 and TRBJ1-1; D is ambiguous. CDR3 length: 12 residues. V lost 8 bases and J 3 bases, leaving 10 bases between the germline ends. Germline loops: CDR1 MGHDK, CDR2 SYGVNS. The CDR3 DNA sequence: TGTGCCAGCGGAGTCGGCGACACTGAAGCTTTCTTT. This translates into CASGVGDTEAFF. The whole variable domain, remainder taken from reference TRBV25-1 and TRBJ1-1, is EADIYQTPRYLVIGTGKKITLECSQTMGHDKMYWYQQDPGMELHLIHYSYGVNSTEKGDLSSESTVSRIRTEHFPLTLESARPSHTSQYLCASGVGDTEAFFGQGTRLTVV.

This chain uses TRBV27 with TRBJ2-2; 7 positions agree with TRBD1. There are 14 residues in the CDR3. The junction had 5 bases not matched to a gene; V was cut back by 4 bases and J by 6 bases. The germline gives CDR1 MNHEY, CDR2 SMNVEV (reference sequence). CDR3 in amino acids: CASSWGTAAGELFF. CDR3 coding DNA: TGTGCCAGCAGTTGGGGGACAGCGGCCGGGGAGCTGTTTTTT.

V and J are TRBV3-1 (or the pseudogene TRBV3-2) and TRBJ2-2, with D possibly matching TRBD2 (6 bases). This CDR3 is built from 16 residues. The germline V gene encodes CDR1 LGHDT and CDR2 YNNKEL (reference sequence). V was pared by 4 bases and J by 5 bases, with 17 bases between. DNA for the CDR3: TGTGCCAGCAGCCTTTTCGTCGGGGGATATACCGGGGAGCTGTTTTTT. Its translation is CASSLFVGGYTGELFF.

This CDR3 reads CASTKAGEADTQYF. The CDR3 DNA is TGTGCCAGCACAAAAGCGGGAGAGGCAGATACGCAGTATTTT. This chain connects TRBV6-5 to TRBJ2-3; the match to TRBD2 covers 8 bases. The J segment lost 4 bases and the V segment lost 7 bases, leaving 7 bases of the junction unmatched. The length of the CDR3 is 14 residues. CDR1 and CDR2 (germline): MNHEY, SVGAGI.

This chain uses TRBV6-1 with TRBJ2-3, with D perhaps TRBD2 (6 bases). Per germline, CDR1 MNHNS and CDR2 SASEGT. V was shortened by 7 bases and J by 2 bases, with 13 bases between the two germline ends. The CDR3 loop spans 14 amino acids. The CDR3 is CASTPGVPTDTQYF. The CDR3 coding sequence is TGTGCCAGCACCCCGGGGGTGCCCACAGATACGCAGTATTTT.

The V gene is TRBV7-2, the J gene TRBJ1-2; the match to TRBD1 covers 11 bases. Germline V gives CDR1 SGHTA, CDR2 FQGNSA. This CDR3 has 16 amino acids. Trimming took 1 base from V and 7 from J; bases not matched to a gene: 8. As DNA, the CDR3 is TGTGCCAGCAGCTTAGTAGGGACAGGGGGTGGTGGTGGCTACACCTTC. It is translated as CASSLVGTGGGGGYTF.

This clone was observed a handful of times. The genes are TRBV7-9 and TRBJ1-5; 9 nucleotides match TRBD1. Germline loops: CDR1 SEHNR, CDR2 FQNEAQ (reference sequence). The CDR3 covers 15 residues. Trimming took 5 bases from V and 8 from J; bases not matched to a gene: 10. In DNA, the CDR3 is TGTGCCAGCAGCGTGCGGACAGGGGTGAGCAAGCCCCAGCATTTT. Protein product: CASSVRTGVSKPQHF.

The CDR3 here is CASSARQGAVGELFF. The DNA of the CDR3 is TGTGCCAGCAGCGCCCGACAGGGGGCAGTCGGGGAGCTGTTTTTT. The rearrangement links TRBV9 to TRBJ2-2; 10 positions match TRBD1. Germline CDR1 is SGDLS and CDR2 is YYNGEE. The junction had 6 bases not matched to a gene; V was cut back by 3 bases and J by 7 bases. This CDR3 has 15 residues.

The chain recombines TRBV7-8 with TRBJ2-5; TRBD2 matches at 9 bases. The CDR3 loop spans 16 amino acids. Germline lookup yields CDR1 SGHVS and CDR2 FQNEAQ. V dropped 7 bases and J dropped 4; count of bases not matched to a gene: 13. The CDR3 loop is CASTPILGGRGETQYF. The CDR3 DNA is TGTGCCAGCACCCCTATCCTCGGCGGGAGGGGAGAGACCCAGTACTTC.

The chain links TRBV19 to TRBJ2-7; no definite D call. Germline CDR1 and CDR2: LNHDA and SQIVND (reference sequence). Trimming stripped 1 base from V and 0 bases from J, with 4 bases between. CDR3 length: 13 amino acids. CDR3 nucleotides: TGTGCCAGTAGTATAGGCAGCTCCTACGAGCAGTACTTC. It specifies CASSIGSSYEQYF.

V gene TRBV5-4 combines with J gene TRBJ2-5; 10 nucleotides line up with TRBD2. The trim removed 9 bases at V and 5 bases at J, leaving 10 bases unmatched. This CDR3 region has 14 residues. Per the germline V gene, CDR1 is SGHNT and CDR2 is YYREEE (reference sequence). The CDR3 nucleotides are TGTGCCACCGGAGCGGGGGGGGTTTTGGAGACCCAGTACTTC. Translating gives CATGAGGVLETQYF. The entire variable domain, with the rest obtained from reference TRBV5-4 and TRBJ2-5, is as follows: ETGVTQSPTHLIKTRGQQVTLRCSSQSGHNTVSWYQQALGQGPQFIFQYYREEENGRGNFPPRFSGLQFPNYSSELNVNALELDDSALYLCATGAGGVLETQYFGPGTRLLVL.

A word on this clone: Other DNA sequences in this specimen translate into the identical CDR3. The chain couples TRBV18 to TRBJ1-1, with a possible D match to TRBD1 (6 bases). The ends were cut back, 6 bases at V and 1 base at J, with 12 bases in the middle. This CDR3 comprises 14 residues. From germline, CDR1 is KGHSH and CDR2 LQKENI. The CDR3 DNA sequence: TGTGCCAGCTCGCCTACAGGGCCGAACACTGAAGCTTTCTTT. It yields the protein CASSPTGPNTEAFF.

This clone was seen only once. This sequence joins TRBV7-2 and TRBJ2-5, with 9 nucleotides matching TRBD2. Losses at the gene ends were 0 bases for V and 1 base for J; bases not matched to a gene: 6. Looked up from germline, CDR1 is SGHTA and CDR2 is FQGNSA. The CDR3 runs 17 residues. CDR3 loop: CASSLAWSSGTQETQYF. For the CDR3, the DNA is TGTGCCAGCAGCTTAGCGTGGTCTAGCGGGACCCAAGAGACCCAGTACTTC. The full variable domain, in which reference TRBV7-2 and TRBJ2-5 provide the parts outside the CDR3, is GAGVSQSPSNKVTEKGKDVELRCDPISGHTALYWYRQSLGQGLEFLIYFQGNSAPDKSGLPSDRFSAERTGGSVSTLTIQRTQQEDSAVYLCASSLAWSSGTQETQYFGPGTRLLVL.

CDR3 nucleotides: TGTGCCAGCAGTTTTGGGAGATCGAACACCGGGGAGCTGTTTTTT. Translated, it gives CASSFGRSNTGELFF. The genes are TRBV27 and TRBJ2-2; perhaps TRBD2 as D (5 bases). Germline CDR1 reads MNHEY; CDR2 reads SMNVEV (reference sequence). CDR3 size: 15 residues. V was trimmed by 3 bases and J by 0 bases, leaving 8 bases between them.

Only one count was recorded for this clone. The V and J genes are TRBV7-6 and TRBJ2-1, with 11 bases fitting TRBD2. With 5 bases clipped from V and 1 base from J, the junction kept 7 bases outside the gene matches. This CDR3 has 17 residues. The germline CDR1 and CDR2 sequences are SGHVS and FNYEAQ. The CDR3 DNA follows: TGTGCCAGCAGCCCACAGACTAGCGGGATGTCCTACAATGAGCAGTTCTTC. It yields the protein CASSPQTSGMSYNEQFF.

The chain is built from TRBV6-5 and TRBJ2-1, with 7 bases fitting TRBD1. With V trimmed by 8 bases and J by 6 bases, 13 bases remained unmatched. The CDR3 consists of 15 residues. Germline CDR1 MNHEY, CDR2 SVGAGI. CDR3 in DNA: TGTGCCAGCTTATCCCTTGGGACAGCGGCCAATGAGCAGTTCTTC. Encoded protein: CASLSLGTAANEQFF.

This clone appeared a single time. This chain's CDR3 is CASSYSPTTTNEKLFF. Here the CDR3 DNA reads TGTGCCAGCAGTTACTCTCCAACAACAACTAATGAAAAACTGTTTTTT. The chain combines TRBV6-5 with TRBJ1-4; the D is unclear. The CDR3 is 16 residues long. CDR1 is MNHEY, CDR2 SVGAGI, per germline. V was clipped by 0 bases and J by 0 bases, with 8 bases between them.

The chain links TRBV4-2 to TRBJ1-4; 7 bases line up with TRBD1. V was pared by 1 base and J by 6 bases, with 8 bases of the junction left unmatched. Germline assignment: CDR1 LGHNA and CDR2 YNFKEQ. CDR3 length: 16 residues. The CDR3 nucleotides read TGTGCCAGCAGCCAAGCTAAGGGGGCGCGTGATGAAAAACTGTTTTTT. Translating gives CASSQAKGARDEKLFF.

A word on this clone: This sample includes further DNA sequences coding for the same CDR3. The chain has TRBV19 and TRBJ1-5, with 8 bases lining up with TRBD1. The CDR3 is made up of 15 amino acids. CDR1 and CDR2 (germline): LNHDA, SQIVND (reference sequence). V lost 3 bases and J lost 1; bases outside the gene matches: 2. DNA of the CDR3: TGTGCCAGTAGTATCCAGGGGGCGAGCAATCAGCCCCAGCATTTT. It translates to CASSIQGASNQPQHF.